The sequence of this T cell receptor beta chain was determined in a study of beta chain features in type 1 diabetes. Notes on the study in general: Moderate yet significant TCRB CDR3 shortening was seen in Type 1 diabetes patients in all four CD4+ subsets.

Since all of the isolated RNA was reverse transcribed, expressed TCRB transcripts were what got sequenced. The assay was immunoSEQ multiplex PCR, and TCRdb's table has in-frame clones only and misses some. The table has tens of thousands of clones, approximately 40% seen once. As regards this clone: The antigen is not known.

This CDR3 is 13 amino acids long. The ends were cut back, 5 bases at V and 3 bases at J, with 10 bases in the middle. CDR1 SGHRS and CDR2 YFSETQ come from the germline V gene. This chain links TRBV5-1 with TRBJ2-3, with no clear D. The sequenced sample consisted of stem cell memory CD4+ T cells from blood. The source of this sequence is a young man with type 1 diabetes. This chain's CDR3 is CASRDSSTDTQYF. The CDR3 coding sequence is TGCGCCAGCAGAGACTCATCAACAGATACGCAGTATTTT.